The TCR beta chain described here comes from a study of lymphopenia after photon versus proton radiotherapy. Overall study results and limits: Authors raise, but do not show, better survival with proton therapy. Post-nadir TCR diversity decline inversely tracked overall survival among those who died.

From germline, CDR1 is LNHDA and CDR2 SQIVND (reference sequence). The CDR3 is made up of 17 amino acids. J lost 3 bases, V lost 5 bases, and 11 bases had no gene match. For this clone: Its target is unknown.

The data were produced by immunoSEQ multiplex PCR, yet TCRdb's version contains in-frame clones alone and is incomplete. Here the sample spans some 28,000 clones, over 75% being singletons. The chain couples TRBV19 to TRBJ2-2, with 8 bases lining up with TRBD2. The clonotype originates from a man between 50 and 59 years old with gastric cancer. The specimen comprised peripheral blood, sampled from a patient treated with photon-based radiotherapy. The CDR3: CASSPPPGGGDTGELFF. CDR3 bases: TGTGCCAGTAGTCCTCCCCCGGGAGGGGGGGACACCGGGGAGCTGTTTTTT.